A selection of T cell receptor beta chains follows, all from one sample in a study of blood T cell repertoires in COVID-19. Sequenced by immunoSEQ multiplex PCR; TCRdb stores in-frame clones only, minus some. The sample lists approximately 330,000 clones, approximately 86% seen once, with approximately 9.4% in the top ten. The sequenced material came from peripheral blood. The source of these receptors is a man aged 25 to 40 with COVID-19, enrolled during active disease. The CDR3 runs from the conserved cysteine through the conserved F or W. A D gene is named only where the DNA matches it firmly. Some rows have no size entry. The others give once, few or many, or a class for an expanded clone.

D gene	V gene	clone size	J gene	CDR3 DNA	CDR3 protein
NA	TRBV27	NA	TRBJ2-3	TGTGCCAGCGCACTAACCGAGAGCACAGATACGCAGTATTTT	CASALTESTDTQYF
NA	TRBV4-3	once	TRBJ1-1	TGCGCCAGCAGCCAAGGGGCGGGGACTGGGACTGAAGCTTTCTTT	CASSQGAGTGTEAFF
TRBD1	TRBV27	once	TRBJ2-1	TGTGCCAGCAGCCCAAGGACAGGGGGCGAGGGTGAGCAGTTCTTC	CASSPRTGGEGEQFF
TRBD1	TRBV18	few	TRBJ1-2	TGTGCCAGCTCACCGACAGGGTATGGCTACACCTTC	CASSPTGYGYTF
TRBD1	TRBV29-1	NA	TRBJ1-1	TGCAGCGTCTACACAGGGGGCGGGTACACTGAAGCTTTCTTT	CSVYTGGGYTEAFF
TRBD1	TRBV6-5	NA	TRBJ2-5	TGTGCCAGCAGTTATTATGAGGGACAGACCCAAGAGACCCAGTACTTC	CASSYYEGQTQETQYF
NA	TRBV28	NA	TRBJ1-3	TGTGCCAGCAGCCTACCTGGGACTACAGGAAACACCATATATTTT	CASSLPGTTGNTIYF
NA	TRBV7-3	NA	TRBJ2-1	TGTGCCAGCAGCTTAGCCCAGAGGAATGAGCAGTTCTTC	CASSLAQRNEQFF
TRBD1	TRBV19	NA	TRBJ1-2	TGTGCCAGTAGAGGACAGGGACTTGGCTACACCTTC	CASRGQGLGYTF
TRBD2	TRBV11-2	NA	TRBJ2-3	TGTGCCAGCAGCCCCCGAACCAAGACTAGCGGTAGCACAGATACGCAGTATTTT	CASSPRTKTSGSTDTQYF
NA	TRBV3-1/TRBV3-2	NA	TRBJ2-7	TGTGCCAGCAGCGGATACCGGGACACCTTTGGGGAAGACGAGCAGTACTTC	CASSGYRDTFGEDEQYF
NA	TRBV27	NA	TRBJ2-1	TGTGCCAGCAGTTTAAGGGCAGGGGTAGGGGAGCAGTTCTTC	CASSLRAGVGEQFF
TRBD1	TRBV6-4	NA	TRBJ1-1	TGTGCCAGCAGGGCGGGACAGTGGAGCACTGAAGCTTTCTTT	CASRAGQWSTEAFF
NA	TRBV19	NA	TRBJ1-2	TGTGCCAGTAGTATAGACACAGGGCCCTATGGCTACACCTTC	CASSIDTGPYGYTF
NA	TRBV6-6	NA	TRBJ1-1	TGTGCCAGCACCTACGGGGGGAACACTGAAGCTTTCTTT	CASTYGGNTEAFF
NA	TRBV27	NA	TRBJ2-2	TGTGCCAGCAGTTTAACGGGCACCGGGGAGCTGTTTTTT	CASSLTGTGELFF
NA	TRBV10-3	NA	TRBJ2-2	TGTGCCATCAGTGAGAGGGGGACGAACACCGGGGAGCTGTTTTTT	CAISERGTNTGELFF
TRBD2	TRBV28	NA	TRBJ2-1	TGTGCCAGCAGTTCCCCCCCGGGTAGCGGGCCGTACAATGAGCAGTTCTTC	CASSSPPGSGPYNEQFF
NA	TRBV6-5	NA	TRBJ2-7	TGTGCCAGCAGTTCATTATCGGGGGAGCAGTACTTC	CASSSLSGEQYF
TRBD1	TRBV5-4	NA	TRBJ1-1	TGTGCCAGCAGCCTTGGACAGGGGCGGGAGTGGAACACTGAAGCTTTCTTT	CASSLGQGREWNTEAFF
TRBD1	TRBV11-3	NA	TRBJ2-1	TGTGCCAGCAGCTTAGTTTCCGGACAGGGCCATGAGCAGTTCTTC	CASSLVSGQGHEQFF
NA	TRBV18	NA	TRBJ2-3	TGTGCCAGCTCACCCAGTTACGGTGGAGGGGATACGCAGTATTTT	CASSPSYGGGDTQYF
TRBD1	TRBV5-1	NA	TRBJ1-5	TGCGCCAGCAGCTTGCCGGGCAGGGACAGTAATCAGCCCCAGCATTTT	CASSLPGRDSNQPQHF
NA	TRBV27	NA	TRBJ1-6	TGTGCCAGCAGTTTCTCGCGGGTCGGTACCCGCCAATATAATTCACCCCTCCACTTT	CASSFSRVGTRQYNSPLHF
NA	TRBV2	NA	TRBJ1-2	TGTGCCAGCAGTATCCGGACAGCTTATGGCTACACCTTC	CASSIRTAYGYTF
NA	TRBV15	once	TRBJ1-5	TGTGCCACCAGCAGAGATCGGGGACATTATCAGCCCCAGCATTTT	CATSRDRGHYQPQHF
TRBD2	TRBV10-2	NA	TRBJ2-1	TGCGCCAGCAAATATAGCGGGGGCCTCTCCTACAATGAGCAGTTCTTC	CASKYSGGLSYNEQFF
TRBD2	TRBV6-4	NA	TRBJ2-3	TGTGCCAGCAGTGAGGACGGACTAGCGTTAGATACGCAGTATTTT	CASSEDGLALDTQYF
NA	TRBV5-1	NA	TRBJ2-7	TGCGCCAGCAGTTTTGTTGGCGGGCCCTCCTACGAGCAGTACTTC	CASSFVGGPSYEQYF
NA	TRBV6-5	NA	TRBJ1-2	TGTGCCAGCAGTTACGCGGTCGGCAGGGGCCTCTATGGCTACACCTTC	CASSYAVGRGLYGYTF
NA	TRBV30	once	TRBJ1-5	TGTGCCTGGAGTGTGGAGCAAAGCAATCAGCCCCAGCATTTT	CAWSVEQSNQPQHF
NA	TRBV21-1	once	TRBJ2-4	TGTGCCAGCAAAATCTGGTACAGGCGAGCCCCATTAGCCAAAAACATTCAGTACTTC	CASKIWYRRAPLAKNIQYF
TRBD2	TRBV2	NA	TRBJ2-2	TGTGCCAGCATTAATAGAGCGGGAGGGCCGACCGGGGAGCTGTTTTTT	CASINRAGGPTGELFF
TRBD1	TRBV18	NA	TRBJ1-4	TGTGCCAGCTCACCAGGGACAGGAGGGGAAAAACTGTTTTTT	CASSPGTGGEKLFF
NA	TRBV5-1	NA	TRBJ2-1	TGCGCCAGCAGCCCTTCCGCGGGGACCTACAATGAGCAGTTCTTC	CASSPSAGTYNEQFF
NA	TRBV12-3/TRBV12-4	many	TRBJ1-1	TGTGCCAGCAGCCGGGAGGAGGGTGAAGCTTTCTTT	CASSREEGEAFF
TRBD1	TRBV19	many	TRBJ2-2	TGTGCCAGTAGTCTGGCTGGGGACAGGGCGAACACCGGGGAGCTGTTTTTT	CASSLAGDRANTGELFF
NA	TRBV6-4	NA	TRBJ2-3	TGTGCCAGCAGCCTATCGCTAGCAGACACAGATACGCAGTATTTT	CASSLSLADTDTQYF
NA	TRBV21-1	NA	TRBJ1-2	TGTGCCAGCAGCAAAGCGAAGGTTTTAGACAGGGGCTACAAAGATGGCTACACCTTC	CASSKAKVLDRGYKDGYTF
TRBD1	TRBV6-5	NA	TRBJ2-1	TGTGCCAGCAGTACCGGACAGGGCAGCTACAATGAGCAGTTCTTC	CASSTGQGSYNEQFF
TRBD2	TRBV9	NA	TRBJ2-1	TGTGCCAGCAGCGCACCGGGACTAGGCCAAACGAGTGAGCAGTTCTTC	CASSAPGLGQTSEQFF
NA	TRBV9	NA	TRBJ1-2	TGTGCCAGCAGCCCGCGGACAATCGGCAACTATGGCTACACCTTC	CASSPRTIGNYGYTF
TRBD1	TRBV7-2	NA	TRBJ2-7	TGTGCCAGCAGCTTAGGGGGACAGGGGGTTAATAGCTACGAGCAGTACTTC	CASSLGGQGVNSYEQYF
TRBD1	TRBV7-9	few	TRBJ1-6	TGTGCCAGCAGCCTCAGGGGGGCCGGTTCACCCCTCCACTTT	CASSLRGAGSPLHF
TRBD1	TRBV27	NA	TRBJ2-1	TGTGCCAGCAGTCCGATCTCCGGGACAGGACCTGAGCAGTTCTTC	CASSPISGTGPEQFF
NA	TRBV6-5	NA	TRBJ2-3	TGTGCCAGCAGTTACTCCGGCAGGTTGGCAGATACGCAGTATTTT	CASSYSGRLADTQYF
TRBD2	TRBV3-1/TRBV3-2	NA	TRBJ2-3	TGTGCCAGCAGCCTGGGGACTAGCGGGACAGGCACAGATACGCAGTATTTT	CASSLGTSGTGTDTQYF
TRBD1	TRBV28	NA	TRBJ1-2	TGTGCCAGCAGTTCTCCGGGACAGGTCCCTTTCTATGGCTACACCTTC	CASSSPGQVPFYGYTF
NA	TRBV12-5	NA	TRBJ2-7	TGTGCTAGTGGTAGGACAGACTACGAGCAGTACTTC	CASGRTDYEQYF
TRBD2	TRBV4-3	NA	TRBJ2-7	TGCGCCAGCAGCCGGTACGCGGCGGGGGACTCCTACGAGCAGTACTTC	CASSRYAAGDSYEQYF
TRBD2	TRBV4-3	NA	TRBJ2-3	TGCGCCAGTAAGAGCGGGAGGGCCTCAATAGATACGCAGTATTTT	CASKSGRASIDTQYF
TRBD1	TRBV19	NA	TRBJ1-2	TGTGCCAGTACGGGATCCAGGGGGAATTCGTATTACTATGGCTACACCTTC	CASTGSRGNSYYYGYTF
TRBD2	TRBV4-1	few	TRBJ2-7	TGCGCCAGCAGCCAAGGAGGGACTAGCGGGAGTGACGAGCAGTACTTC	CASSQGGTSGSDEQYF
TRBD1	TRBV9	NA	TRBJ1-1	TGTGCCAGCAGCATGATGACAGGGCCGGGCACTGAAGCTTTCTTT	CASSMMTGPGTEAFF
TRBD1	TRBV28	NA	TRBJ2-5	TGTGCCAGCAGCCCACCGGGACAGGGCACACGAGAGACCCAGTACTTC	CASSPPGQGTRETQYF
NA	TRBV3-1/TRBV3-2	NA	TRBJ1-6	TGTGCCAGCAGCCAAACTCGGTCGTATAATTCACCCCTCCACTTT	CASSQTRSYNSPLHF
NA	TRBV5-1	once	TRBJ2-5	TGCGCCAGCAAACTTGTCGGGGGTCACGGGACCCAGTACTTC	CASKLVGGHGTQYF
NA	TRBV25-1	NA	TRBJ2-7	TGTGCCAGCAGTGAATATACCAGCTACGAGCAGTACTTC	CASSEYTSYEQYF
NA	TRBV19	NA	TRBJ1-1	TGTGCCAGTAGTTCCGGTCCTTGGGGCCCGGATATCAAAGCTTTCTTT	CASSSGPWGPDIKAFF
TRBD1	TRBV13	NA	TRBJ2-7	TGTGCCAGCAGCGCCACAGGGGGCCCCACCTACGAGCAGTACTTC	CASSATGGPTYEQYF